This TCR beta chain derives from a study of blood T cell repertoires in COVID-19. From germline, CDR1 is KGHDR and CDR2 SFDVKD. With 5 bases removed from V and 7 bases from J, the gap between germline ends came to 4 bases. The CDR3 spans 11 residues. Remarks on this clone: This sample includes further DNA sequences coding for the same CDR3.

Libraries were prepared by immunoSEQ multiplex PCR; TCRdb keeps only in-frame clonotypes and omits some of them. The table includes 380,000 or so clones, about 87% detected once. The sequence derives from a young man who had recovered from COVID-19. What was sequenced was PBMCs or T cells enriched from blood (not recorded which). V is TRBV24-1 and J is TRBJ2-2; D not resolved. The CDR3 loop is CATSAGGELFF. Written as DNA, the CDR3 is TGTGCCACCAGTGCGGGCGGGGAGCTGTTTTTT.